This T cell receptor (beta chain) was sequenced for a study of T-cell reconstitution after alpha-beta-depleted transplantation in children. This clonotype was counted a few times. This CDR3 region has 15 residues. The germline V gene encodes CDR1 MNHNS and CDR2 SASEGT. V trimming: 6 bases; J trimming: 6 bases; junction bases outside the gene matches: 9. TCRbeta library construction was performed incorporating unique molecular identifiers. From the PCR reads, TCRdb called clonotypes with MiXCR, one entry per CDR3 protein. The sample contains more than 300,000 distinct CDR3 sequences, about 16% of which appear only once.

This sample comprised PBMCs, mostly from graft donor cells, obtained 360 days after TCRalphabeta/CD19-depleted stem cell transplant. The chain has TRBV6-1 and TRBJ2-3; 10 nucleotides match TRBD2. The source is a male patient between 2 and 15 years old who had a stem cell transplant for acute lymphoblastic leukemia, so the T cells may come from the graft donor. The CDR3 region has the DNA TGTGCCAGCAGCGAGCTAGCGGGAGTTACGGATACGCAGTATTTT. It yields the protein CASSELAGVTDTQYF.